Following are 13 T cell receptor beta chains from one sample sequenced in a study of cytomegalovirus exposure and HLA in healthy donors. Both 60 Vbeta primers and 13 Jbeta primers went into the PCR. Clones were read by immunoSEQ multiplex PCR, and TCRdb kept only the in-frame ones, dropping some. The sample includes 150,000 to 200,000 clones. Sequences were obtained from PBMCs. Receptor source: a boy aged 5-17 years in good health and CMV-seronegative.

The CDR3 DNA follows: TGTGCCAGCAGTTACTCCTTGAATCAGCCCCAGCATTTT. This gives the protein CASSYSLNQPQHF. The chain carries TRBV6-5 and TRBJ1-5; D not resolved. Trimming removed 0 bases from V and 4 bases from J, with 4 bases in between. Germline CDR1 MNHEY, CDR2 SVGAGI. This CDR3 contains 13 residues.

V gene TRBV9 combines with J gene TRBJ1-4; 7 bases match TRBD1. The CDR3 runs to 15 residues. The junction had 10 bases not matched to a gene; V was cut back by 4 bases and J by 7 bases. The germline V gene has CDR1 SGDLS and CDR2 YYNGEE. In nucleotides, the CDR3 is TGTGCCAGCAGCCCAAGTAAAGGGGGCCTTGAAAAACTGTTTTTT. Amino acid sequence: CASSPSKGGLEKLFF. The whole variable domain, filled in from reference TRBV9 and TRBJ1-4, reads DSGVTQTPKHLITATGQRVTLRCSPRSGDLSVYWYQQSLDQGLQFLIQYYNGEERAKGNILERFSAQQFPDLHSELNLSSLELGDSALYFCASSPSKGGLEKLFFGSGTQLSVL.

This sequence joins TRBV12-5 and TRBJ2-1, with TRBD1 identical over 8 bases. V trimming: 5 bases; J trimming: 5 bases; junction bases outside the gene matches: 5. The CDR3 consists of 14 residues. Germline V gives CDR1 LGHNT, CDR2 FRNRAP. The CDR3 sequence is CASGPGQANNEQFF. The CDR3 DNA reads TGTGCTAGTGGTCCGGGACAGGCTAACAATGAGCAGTTCTTC.

This rearrangement joins TRBV30 to TRBJ1-6; weak D call: TRBD1 (5 bases). Trimming removed 4 bases from V and 7 bases from J, with 11 bases in between. The CDR3 contains 13 residues. CDR1 and CDR2 from the germline V gene are GTSNPN and SVGIG (reference sequence). For the CDR3, the DNA is TGTGCCTGGAATGCTGGGGGGAATTCACCCCTCCACTTT. Amino acid sequence: CAWNAGGNSPLHF.

The rearrangement joins TRBV4-2 to TRBJ2-2; TRBD1 agrees at 9 bases. The germline V gene has CDR1 LGHNA and CDR2 YNFKEQ. CDR3 length: 16 amino acids. V trimming: 1 base; J trimming: 5 bases; junction bases outside the gene matches: 5. The CDR3 DNA reads TGTGCCAGCAGCCAAGCCGGGACAGGGTTGACCGGGGAGCTGTTTTTT. Protein: CASSQAGTGLTGELFF.

V gene TRBV14 combines with J gene TRBJ2-2; TRBD2 matches at 9 bases. This CDR3 spans 15 amino acids. J was trimmed by 2 bases and V by 5 bases; bases with no gene match: 3. CDR1 and CDR2 (germline): SGHDN, FVKESK. CDR3 sequence reads: CASSLTSGNTGELFF. Here the CDR3 DNA reads TGTGCCAGCAGCTTGACTAGCGGAAACACCGGGGAGCTGTTTTTT. Full variable domain (missing parts from reference TRBV14 and TRBJ2-2): EAGVTQFPSHSVIEKGQTVTLRCDPISGHDNLYWYRRVMGKEIKFLLHFVKESKQDESGMPNNRFLAERTGGTYSTLKVQPAELEDSGVYFCASSLTSGNTGELFFGEGSRLTVL.

This chain uses TRBV5-6 with TRBJ1-1, with D possibly TRBD1 on 6 matching bases. V was trimmed by 4 bases and J by 0 bases, leaving 19 bases between them. The CDR3 is 17 amino acids. CDR1 and CDR2 (germline): SGHDT, YYEEEE. CDR3 residues: CASSPVRGAGMNTEAFF. The CDR3 DNA follows: TGTGCCAGCAGCCCAGTTCGGGGGGCAGGGATGAACACTGAAGCTTTCTTT.

V is TRBV18 and J is TRBJ1-1; D is ambiguous. The CDR3 spans 15 residues. CDR1 and CDR2 (germline): KGHSH, LQKENI. V was clipped by 0 bases and J by 4 bases, with 12 bases between them. CDR3 region: CASSPPSKMSTEAFF. The CDR3 coding sequence is TGTGCCAGCTCACCACCGTCCAAAATGAGCACTGAAGCTTTCTTT. Using reference TRBV18 and TRBJ1-1 for the parts outside the CDR3, the full variable domain is NAGVMQNPRHLVRRRGQEARLRCSPMKGHSHVYWYRQLPEEGLKFMVYLQKENIIDESGMPKERFSAEFPKEGPSILRIQQVVRGDSAAYFCASSPPSKMSTEAFFGQGTRLTVV.

CDR3 sequence reads: CASSSYPSSSYEQYF. In DNA form, the CDR3 reads TGTGCCAGCAGTTCATACCCTAGCTCCTCCTACGAGCAGTACTTC. The chain combines TRBV6-5 with TRBJ2-7, with D possibly TRBD2 on 5 matching bases. V lost 4 bases and J 0 bases, leaving 13 bases between the germline ends. Germline V gene lookup returns CDR1 MNHEY and CDR2 SVGAGI. The CDR3 spans 15 residues.

The chain recombines TRBV7-6 with TRBJ1-4; 7 positions match TRBD1. J lost 8 bases, V lost 1 base, and 10 bases had no gene match. The CDR3 has 16 residues. CDR1 is SGHVS, CDR2 FNYEAQ, per germline. The chain's CDR3 is CASSLVQGRGIEKLFF. The CDR3 nucleotides are TGTGCCAGCAGCTTAGTGCAGGGCAGGGGGATCGAAAAACTGTTTTTT.

V usage is TRBV7-8 and J usage is TRBJ2-5; 7 bases line up with TRBD2. This CDR3 spans 14 amino acids. The V gene's germline CDR1 is SGHVS and CDR2 FQNEAQ. V was clipped by 3 bases and J by 5 bases; unmatched bases: 6. The CDR3 reads CASSLLAGWETQYF. In nucleotides, the CDR3 is TGTGCCAGCAGCTTGTTAGCGGGTTGGGAGACCCAGTACTTC.

V is TRBV11-2 and J is TRBJ2-1; D is perhaps TRBD1 (6 bases). V dropped 6 bases and J dropped 0 bases, with 15 bases sitting between them. The germline gives CDR1 SGHAT, CDR2 FQNNGV. This CDR3 spans 16 amino acids. The CDR3 sequence: CASRNYRDPSYNEQFF. CDR3 in DNA: TGTGCCAGCAGAAACTACAGGGATCCCTCCTACAATGAGCAGTTCTTC.

This chain connects TRBV7-9 to TRBJ1-2, with D possibly TRBD1 on 6 matching bases. Germline V lookup: CDR1 SEHNR, CDR2 FQNEAQ (reference sequence). The CDR3 is made up of 17 amino acids. V dropped 4 bases and J dropped 7 bases, with 25 bases sitting between them. The CDR3 nucleotides read TGTGCCAGCAGCTCCAGGTCGGTCGGGACACCATTTCTTGGCTACACCTTC. It yields the protein CASSSRSVGTPFLGYTF.